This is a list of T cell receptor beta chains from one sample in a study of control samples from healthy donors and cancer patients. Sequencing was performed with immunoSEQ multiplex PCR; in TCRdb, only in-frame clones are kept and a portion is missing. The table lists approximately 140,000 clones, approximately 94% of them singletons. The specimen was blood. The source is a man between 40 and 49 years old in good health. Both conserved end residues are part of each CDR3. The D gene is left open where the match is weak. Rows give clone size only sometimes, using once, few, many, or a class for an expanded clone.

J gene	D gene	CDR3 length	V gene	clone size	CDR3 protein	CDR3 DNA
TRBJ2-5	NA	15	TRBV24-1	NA	CATSDPQGFQETQYF	TGTGCCACCAGTGATCCTCAGGGTTTCCAAGAGACCCAGTACTTC
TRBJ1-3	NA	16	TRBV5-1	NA	CASSLTDSSSGNTIYF	TGCGCCAGCAGCTTGACAGACTCGAGCTCTGGAAACACCATATATTTT
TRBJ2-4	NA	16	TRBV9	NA	CASSVGSGAAKNIQYF	TGTGCCAGCAGCGTAGGGTCAGGGGCGGCCAAAAACATTCAGTACTTC
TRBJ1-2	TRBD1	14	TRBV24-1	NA	CATSDTGTAYGYTF	TGTGCCACCAGTGATACCGGGACAGCCTATGGCTACACCTTC
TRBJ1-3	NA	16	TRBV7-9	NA	CASSSRGSSSGNTIYF	TGTGCCAGCAGCTCCAGGGGTTCGAGCTCTGGAAACACCATATATTTT
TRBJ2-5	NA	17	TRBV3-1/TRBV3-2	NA	CASSLALGAGYQETQYF	TGTGCCAGCAGCCTGGCTTTAGGGGCCGGGTACCAAGAGACCCAGTACTTC
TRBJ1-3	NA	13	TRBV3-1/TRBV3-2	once	CASRRAGGNTIYF	TGTGCCAGCAGGCGAGCCGGTGGAAACACCATATATTTT
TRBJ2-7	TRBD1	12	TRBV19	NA	CASSTQGFEQYF	TGTGCCAGTAGTACACAGGGGTTCGAGCAGTACTTC
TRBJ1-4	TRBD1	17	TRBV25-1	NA	CASSSRDRAGVGEKLFF	TGTGCCAGCAGCTCCCGGGACAGGGCGGGAGTGGGCGAAAAACTGTTTTTT
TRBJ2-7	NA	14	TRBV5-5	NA	CASSLWDGAYEQYF	TGTGCCAGCAGCTTATGGGACGGAGCCTACGAGCAGTACTTC
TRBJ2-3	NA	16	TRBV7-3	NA	CASSFPAGALRDTQYF	TGTGCCAGCAGCTTTCCCGCGGGGGCTCTCCGGGATACGCAGTATTTT
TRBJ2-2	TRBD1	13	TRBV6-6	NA	CASSPQGAGELFF	TGTGCCAGCAGTCCCCAGGGGGCCGGGGAGCTGTTTTTT
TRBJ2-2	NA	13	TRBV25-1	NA	CASSGTGTGELFF	TGTGCCAGCTCCGGTACAGGGACCGGGGAGCTGTTTTTT
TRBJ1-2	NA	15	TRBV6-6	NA	CASSYESGANYGYTF	TGTGCCAGCAGTTACGAGTCAGGGGCTAACTATGGCTACACCTTC
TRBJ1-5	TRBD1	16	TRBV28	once	CASTTGTGYSNQPQHF	TGTGCCAGCACTACCGGGACAGGATATAGCAATCAGCCCCAGCATTTT
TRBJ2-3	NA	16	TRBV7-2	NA	CASSLAAGASTDTQYF	TGTGCCAGCAGCTTAGCGGCGGGGGCTTCCACAGATACGCAGTATTTT
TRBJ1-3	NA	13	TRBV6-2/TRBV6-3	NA	CASSSTGWNTIYF	TGTGCCAGCAGCTCAACAGGGTGGAACACCATATATTTT
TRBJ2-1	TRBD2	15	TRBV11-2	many	CASSLDPSGRPRQFF	TGTGCCAGCAGCTTAGATCCTAGCGGGAGGCCACGGCAGTTCTTC
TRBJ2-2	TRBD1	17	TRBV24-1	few	CATSDPSGTGGLGELFF	TGTGCCACCAGTGATCCTTCCGGGACAGGGGGCCTCGGGGAGCTGTTTTTT
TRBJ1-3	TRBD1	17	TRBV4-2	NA	CASSQDGQALSGNTIYF	TGTGCCAGCAGCCAAGACGGACAGGCGCTCTCTGGAAACACCATATATTTT
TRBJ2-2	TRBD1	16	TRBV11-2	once	CASSPAGTGYTGELFF	TGTGCCAGCAGCCCCGCCGGGACAGGGTACACCGGGGAGCTGTTTTTT
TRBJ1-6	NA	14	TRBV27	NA	CASSPRTRNSPLHF	TGTGCCAGCAGTCCGAGGACCCGGAATTCACCCCTCCACTTT
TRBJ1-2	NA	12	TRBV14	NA	CASRTGLGGYTF	TGTGCCAGCAGGACGGGACTGGGGGGCTACACCTTC
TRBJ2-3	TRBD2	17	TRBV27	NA	CASSLMGARGVTDTQYF	TGTGCCAGCAGTTTAATGGGCGCGCGGGGGGTCACAGATACGCAGTATTTT
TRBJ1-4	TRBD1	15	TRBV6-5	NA	CASSYRDSTNEKLFF	TGTGCCAGCAGCTACAGGGACAGTACTAATGAAAAACTGTTTTTT
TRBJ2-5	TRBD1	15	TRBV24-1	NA	CATSDLHRGQETQYF	TGTGCCACCAGTGATTTGCACAGGGGGCAGGAGACCCAGTACTTC
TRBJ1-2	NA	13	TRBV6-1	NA	CASTPQGGGGYTF	TGTGCCAGCACTCCCCAGGGTGGTGGCGGCTACACCTTC
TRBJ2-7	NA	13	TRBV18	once	CASSPRRDYEQYF	TGTGCCAGCTCACCAAGGCGGGACTACGAGCAGTACTTC
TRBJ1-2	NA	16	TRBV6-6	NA	CASRDYEGERNYGYTF	TGTGCCAGCAGGGACTACGAGGGGGAGCGTAACTATGGCTACACCTTC
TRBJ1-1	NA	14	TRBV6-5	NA	CASSYAETGTEAFF	TGTGCCAGCAGTTACGCGGAGACGGGCACTGAAGCTTTCTTT
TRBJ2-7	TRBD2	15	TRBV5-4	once	CASSPPAGGHYEQYF	TGTGCCAGCAGCCCCCCGGCGGGGGGACACTACGAGCAGTACTTC
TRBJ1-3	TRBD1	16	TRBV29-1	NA	CSVAEFRGRGGNTIYF	TGCAGCGTTGCAGAATTCAGGGGGCGTGGAGGAAACACCATATATTTT
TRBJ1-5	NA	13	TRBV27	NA	CASSFQSNQPQHF	TGTGCCAGCAGTTTCCAGAGCAATCAGCCCCAGCATTTT
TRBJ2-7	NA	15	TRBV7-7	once	CASAYAEGDQYEQYF	TGTGCTAGCGCCTATGCCGAGGGGGACCAATACGAGCAGTACTTC
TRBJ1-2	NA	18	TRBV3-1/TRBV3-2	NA	CASSQDKGGFILGYGYTF	TGTGCCAGCAGCCAAGATAAAGGAGGGTTCATACTGGGCTATGGCTACACCTTC
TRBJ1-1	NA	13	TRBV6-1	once	CASSEGVALEAFF	TGTGCCAGCAGTGAAGGGGTCGCGTTAGAAGCTTTCTTT
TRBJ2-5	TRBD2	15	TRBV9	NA	CASSVDGRAGGTQYF	TGTGCCAGCAGCGTAGATGGCAGGGCGGGAGGGACCCAGTACTTC
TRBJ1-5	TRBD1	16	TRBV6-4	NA	CASLGQGAQETQPQHF	TGTGCCAGCCTCGGACAGGGGGCGCAGGAAACTCAGCCCCAGCATTTT
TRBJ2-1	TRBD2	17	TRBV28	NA	CASSASGLAGAYNEQFF	TGTGCCAGCAGTGCGTCGGGACTAGCGGGAGCATACAATGAGCAGTTCTTC